This section outlines one T cell receptor beta chain sequence together with its context. In the authors' methods: Amplification with reference gene primers provided the estimates of nucleated cell counts. The assay was immunoSEQ multiplex PCR, and TCRdb's table has in-frame clones only and misses some. V and J calls and clone size are those listed in that table; D and trimming were worked out from the DNA. In the table there are over 200,000 clones, around nine tenths of which are singletons. This sample was included in a study of blood T cell repertoires in COVID-19. Overall study: Specimens from acute and convalescent COVID-19 originated in the United States, Italy and Spain. In each case, the material was cDNA or gDNA derived from T cells, B-cell-depleted T cells, or PBMCs.

The germline V gene encodes CDR1 MNHNY and CDR2 SVGAGI (reference sequence). This CDR3 spans 15 amino acids. Trimming pared 0 bases from V and 1 base from J, leaving 9 bases between. This clonotype originated in a man aged 35-49 years with acute or convalescent COVID-19. Sequencing was carried out using peripheral blood. This chain joins TRBV6-6 and TRBJ1-1, with a possible D match to TRBD1 (6 bases). The CDR3 spells CASSYSGHPNTEAFF. CDR3 bases: TGTGCCAGCAGTTACTCGGGACACCCGAACACTGAAGCTTTCTTT.